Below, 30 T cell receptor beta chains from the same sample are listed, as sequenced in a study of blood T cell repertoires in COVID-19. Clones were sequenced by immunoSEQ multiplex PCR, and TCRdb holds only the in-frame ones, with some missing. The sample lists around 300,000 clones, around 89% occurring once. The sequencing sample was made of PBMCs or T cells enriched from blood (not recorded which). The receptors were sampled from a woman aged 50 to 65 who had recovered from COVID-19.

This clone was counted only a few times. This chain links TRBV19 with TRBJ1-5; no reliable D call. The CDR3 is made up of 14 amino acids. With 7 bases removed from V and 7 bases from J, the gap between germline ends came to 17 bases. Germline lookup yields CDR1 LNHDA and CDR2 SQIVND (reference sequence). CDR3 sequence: CASTLWAQQQPQHF. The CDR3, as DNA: TGTGCCAGTACCCTTTGGGCCCAGCAACAGCCCCAGCATTTT.

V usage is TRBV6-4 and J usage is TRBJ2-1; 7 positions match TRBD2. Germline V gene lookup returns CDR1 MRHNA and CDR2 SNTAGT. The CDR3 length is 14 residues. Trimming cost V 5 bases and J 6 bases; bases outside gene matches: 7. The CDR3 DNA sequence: TGTGCCAGCAGTAAAGGGGCGGGAGTCAATGAGCAGTTCTTC. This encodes CASSKGAGVNEQFF.

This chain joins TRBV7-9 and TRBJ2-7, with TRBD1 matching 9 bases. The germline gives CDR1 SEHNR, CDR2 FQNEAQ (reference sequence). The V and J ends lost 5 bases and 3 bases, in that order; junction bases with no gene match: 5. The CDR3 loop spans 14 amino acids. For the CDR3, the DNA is TGTGCCAGCAGCACGGACAGGGGCGACTACGAGCAGTACTTC. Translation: CASSTDRGDYEQYF.

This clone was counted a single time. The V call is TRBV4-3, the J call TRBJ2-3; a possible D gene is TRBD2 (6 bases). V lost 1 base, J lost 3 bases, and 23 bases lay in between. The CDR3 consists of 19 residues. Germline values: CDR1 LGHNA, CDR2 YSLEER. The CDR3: CASSQAGVGALGVTDTQYF. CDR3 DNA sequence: TGCGCCAGCAGCCAAGCGGGAGTGGGCGCTCTTGGTGTAACAGATACGCAGTATTTT.

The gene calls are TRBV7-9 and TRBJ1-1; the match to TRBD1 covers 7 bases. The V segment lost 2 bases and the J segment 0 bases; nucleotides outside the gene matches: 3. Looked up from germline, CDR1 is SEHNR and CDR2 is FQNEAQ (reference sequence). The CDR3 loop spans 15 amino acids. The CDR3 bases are TGTGCCAGCAGCTTAACAGGGGCTATGAACACTGAAGCTTTCTTT. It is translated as CASSLTGAMNTEAFF.

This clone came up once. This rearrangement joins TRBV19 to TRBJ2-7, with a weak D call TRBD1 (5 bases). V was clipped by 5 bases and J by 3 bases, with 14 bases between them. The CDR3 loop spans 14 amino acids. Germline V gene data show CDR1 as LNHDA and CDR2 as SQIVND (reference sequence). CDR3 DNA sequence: TGTGCCAGTAGTCCGGCGACAGTGAACTACGAGCAGTACTTC. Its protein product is CASSPATVNYEQYF.

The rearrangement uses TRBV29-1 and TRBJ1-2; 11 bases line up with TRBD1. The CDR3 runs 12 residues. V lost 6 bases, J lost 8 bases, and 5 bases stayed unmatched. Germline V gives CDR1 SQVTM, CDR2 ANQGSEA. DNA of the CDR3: TGCAGCGTCAGGGGACAGGGGGGCGGCTACACCTTC. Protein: CSVRGQGGGYTF.

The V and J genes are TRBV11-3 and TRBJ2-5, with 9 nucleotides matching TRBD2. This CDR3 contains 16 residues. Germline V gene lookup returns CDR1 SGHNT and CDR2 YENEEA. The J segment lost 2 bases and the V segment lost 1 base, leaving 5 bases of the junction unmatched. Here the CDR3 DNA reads TGTGCCAGCAGCTTAGGACTAGCGGAGGGACAAGAGACCCAGTACTTC. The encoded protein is CASSLGLAEGQETQYF.

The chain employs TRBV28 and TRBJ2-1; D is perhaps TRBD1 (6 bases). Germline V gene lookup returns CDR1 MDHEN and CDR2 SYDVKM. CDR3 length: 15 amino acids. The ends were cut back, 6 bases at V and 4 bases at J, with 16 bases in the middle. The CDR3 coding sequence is TGTGCCAGCAGAGGGGCAGGGGATCCTTACAATGAGCAGTTCTTC. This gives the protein CASRGAGDPYNEQFF.

The CDR3 loop reads CASRKDLRETQYF. As DNA, the CDR3 is TGTGCCAGTAGGAAGGACTTAAGGGAGACCCAGTACTTC. The rearrangement joins TRBV19 to TRBJ2-5; D is possibly TRBD2 (5 bases). The V end was cut by 6 bases, the J end by 5 bases, with 13 bases between. Germline loops: CDR1 LNHDA, CDR2 SQIVND (reference sequence). CDR3 length equals 13 residues.

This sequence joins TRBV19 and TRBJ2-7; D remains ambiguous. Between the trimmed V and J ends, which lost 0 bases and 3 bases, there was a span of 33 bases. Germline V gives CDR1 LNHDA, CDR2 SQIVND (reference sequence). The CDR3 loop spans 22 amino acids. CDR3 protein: CASSIDPVSPVLSSCFLYEQYF. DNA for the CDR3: TGTGCCAGTAGTATAGATCCCGTGAGTCCCGTACTTTCCTCTTGTTTTCTCTACGAGCAGTACTTC.

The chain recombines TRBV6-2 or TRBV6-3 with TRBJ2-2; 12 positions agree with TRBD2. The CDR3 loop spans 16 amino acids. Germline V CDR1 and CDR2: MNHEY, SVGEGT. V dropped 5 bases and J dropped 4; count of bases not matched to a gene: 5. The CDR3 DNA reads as TGTGCCAGCAGTGACGGACTAGCGGGACGCACCGGGGAGCTGTTTTTT. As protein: CASSDGLAGRTGELFF.

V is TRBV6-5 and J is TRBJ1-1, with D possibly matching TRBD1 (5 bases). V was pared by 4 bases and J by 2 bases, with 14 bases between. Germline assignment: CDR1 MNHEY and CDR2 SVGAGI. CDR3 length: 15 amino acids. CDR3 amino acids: CASSWQTELNTEAFF. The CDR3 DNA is TGTGCCAGCAGTTGGCAGACAGAGCTCAACACTGAAGCTTTCTTT.

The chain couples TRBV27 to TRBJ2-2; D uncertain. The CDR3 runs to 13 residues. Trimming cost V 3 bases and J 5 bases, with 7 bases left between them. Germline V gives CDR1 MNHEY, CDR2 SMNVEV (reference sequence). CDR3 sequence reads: CASSLFQTGELFF. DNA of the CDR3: TGTGCCAGCAGTTTGTTTCAAACCGGGGAGCTGTTTTTT.

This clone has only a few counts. CDR3 loop: CATSRVARDQPQHF. CDR3 DNA: TGTGCCACCAGCAGAGTGGCGAGGGATCAGCCCCAGCATTTT. The chain is built from TRBV15 and TRBJ1-5; D unclear. The CDR3 spans 14 residues. The germline gives CDR1 LNHNV, CDR2 YYDKDF (reference sequence). Between the trimmed V and J ends, which lost 1 base and 5 bases, there was a span of 9 bases.

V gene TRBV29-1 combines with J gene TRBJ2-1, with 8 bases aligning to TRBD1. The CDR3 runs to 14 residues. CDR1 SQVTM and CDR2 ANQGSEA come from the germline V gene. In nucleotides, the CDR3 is TGCACCGCGATGGCCGGCAGGGGGCCGAATGAGCAGTTCTTC. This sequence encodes CTAMAGRGPNEQFF.

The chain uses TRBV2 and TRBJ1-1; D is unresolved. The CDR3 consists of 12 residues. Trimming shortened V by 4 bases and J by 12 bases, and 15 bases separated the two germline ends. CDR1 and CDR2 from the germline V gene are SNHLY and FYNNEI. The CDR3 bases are TGTGCCAGCAGTGGTCAGGCAGGCCCAACTTTCTTT. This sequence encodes CASSGQAGPTFF. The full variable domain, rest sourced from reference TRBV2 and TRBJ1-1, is EPEVTQTPSHQVTQMGQEVILRCVPISNHLYFYWYRQILGQKVEFLVSFYNNEISEKSEIFDDQFSVERPDGSNFTLKIRSTKLEDSAMYFCASSGQAGPTFFGQGTRLTVV.

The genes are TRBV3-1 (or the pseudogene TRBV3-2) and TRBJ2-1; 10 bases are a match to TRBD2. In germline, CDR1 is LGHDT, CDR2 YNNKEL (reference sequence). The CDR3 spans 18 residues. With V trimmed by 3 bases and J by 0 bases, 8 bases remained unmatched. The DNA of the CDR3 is TGTGCCAGCAGCCATCTACCGGGACTAGCGCCCTCCTACAATGAGCAGTTCTTC. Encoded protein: CASSHLPGLAPSYNEQFF.

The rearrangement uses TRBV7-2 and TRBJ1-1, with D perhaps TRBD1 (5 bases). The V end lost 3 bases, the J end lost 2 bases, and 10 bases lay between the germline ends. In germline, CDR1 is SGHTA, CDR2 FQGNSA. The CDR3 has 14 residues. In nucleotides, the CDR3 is TGTGCCAGCAGCTTGCGGGGGGAAAACACTGAAGCTTTCTTT. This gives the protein CASSLRGENTEAFF.

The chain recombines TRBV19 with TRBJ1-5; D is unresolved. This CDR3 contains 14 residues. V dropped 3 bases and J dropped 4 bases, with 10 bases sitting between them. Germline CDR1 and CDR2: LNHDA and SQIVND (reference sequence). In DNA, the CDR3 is TGTGCCAGTAGTATCGGACTGCGAAATCAGCCCCAGCATTTT. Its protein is CASSIGLRNQPQHF. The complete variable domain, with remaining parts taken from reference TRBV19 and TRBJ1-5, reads DGGITQSPKYLFRKEGQNVTLSCEQNLNHDAMYWYRQDPGQGLRLIYYSQIVNDFQKGDIAEGYSVSREKKESFPLTVTSAQKNPTAFYLCASSIGLRNQPQHFGDGTRLSIL.

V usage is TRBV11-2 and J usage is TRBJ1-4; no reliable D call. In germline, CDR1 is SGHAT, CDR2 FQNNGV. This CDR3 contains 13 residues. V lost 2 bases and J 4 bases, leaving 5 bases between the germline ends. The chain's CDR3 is CASSLYSNEKLFF. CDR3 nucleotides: TGTGCCAGCAGCTTATACAGTAATGAAAAACTGTTTTTT.

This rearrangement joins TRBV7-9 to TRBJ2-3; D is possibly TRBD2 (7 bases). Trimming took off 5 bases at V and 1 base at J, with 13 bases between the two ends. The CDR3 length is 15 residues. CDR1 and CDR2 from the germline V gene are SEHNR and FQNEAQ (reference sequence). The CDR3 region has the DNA TGTGCCAGCAGCCTAGGGGGGGAACGCACAGATACGCAGTATTTT. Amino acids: CASSLGGERTDTQYF.

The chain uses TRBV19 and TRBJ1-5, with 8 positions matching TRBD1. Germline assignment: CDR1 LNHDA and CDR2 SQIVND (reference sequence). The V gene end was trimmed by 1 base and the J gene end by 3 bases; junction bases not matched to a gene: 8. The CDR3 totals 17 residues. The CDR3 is CASSIGRGQAINQPQHF. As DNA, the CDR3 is TGTGCCAGTAGTATAGGGAGGGGACAGGCGATCAATCAGCCCCAGCATTTT.

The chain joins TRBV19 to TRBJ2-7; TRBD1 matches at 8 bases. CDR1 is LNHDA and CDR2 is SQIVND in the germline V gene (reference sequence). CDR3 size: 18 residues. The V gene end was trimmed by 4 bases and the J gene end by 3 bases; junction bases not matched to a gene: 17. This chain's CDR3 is CASSTRQGQAAGFYEQYF. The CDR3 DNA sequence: TGTGCCAGTAGTACCCGACAGGGGCAGGCCGCGGGCTTCTACGAGCAGTACTTC.

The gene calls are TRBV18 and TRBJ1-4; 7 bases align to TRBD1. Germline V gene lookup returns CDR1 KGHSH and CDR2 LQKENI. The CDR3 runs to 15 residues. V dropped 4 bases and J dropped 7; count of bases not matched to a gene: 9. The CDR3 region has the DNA TGTGCCAGCTCACTACAAACAGGGGAAAGTGAAAAACTGTTTTTT. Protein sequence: CASSLQTGESEKLFF. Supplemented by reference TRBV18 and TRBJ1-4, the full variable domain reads NAGVMQNPRHLVRRRGQEARLRCSPMKGHSHVYWYRQLPEEGLKFMVYLQKENIIDESGMPKERFSAEFPKEGPSILRIQQVVRGDSAAYFCASSLQTGESEKLFFGSGTQLSVL.

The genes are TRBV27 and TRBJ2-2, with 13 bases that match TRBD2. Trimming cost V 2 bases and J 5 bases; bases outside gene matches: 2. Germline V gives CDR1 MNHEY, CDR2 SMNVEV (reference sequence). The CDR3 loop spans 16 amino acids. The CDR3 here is CASSLKGLAGTGELFF. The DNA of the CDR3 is TGTGCCAGCAGTTTAAAGGGACTAGCGGGAACCGGGGAGCTGTTTTTT.

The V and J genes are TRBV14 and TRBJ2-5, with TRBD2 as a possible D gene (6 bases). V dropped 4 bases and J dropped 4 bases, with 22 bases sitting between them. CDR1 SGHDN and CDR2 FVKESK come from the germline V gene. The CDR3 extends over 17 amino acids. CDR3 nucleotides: TGTGCCAGCAGCCTCCACTCCGGGAGCGAGAACCTAGAGACCCAGTACTTC. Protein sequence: CASSLHSGSENLETQYF.

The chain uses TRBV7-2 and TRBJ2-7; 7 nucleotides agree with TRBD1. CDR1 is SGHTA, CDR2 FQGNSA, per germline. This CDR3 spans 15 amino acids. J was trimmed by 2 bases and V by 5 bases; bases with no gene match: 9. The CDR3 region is CASSTRTGFTYEQYF. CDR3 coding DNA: TGTGCCAGCAGCACCCGGACAGGATTCACCTACGAGCAGTACTTC.

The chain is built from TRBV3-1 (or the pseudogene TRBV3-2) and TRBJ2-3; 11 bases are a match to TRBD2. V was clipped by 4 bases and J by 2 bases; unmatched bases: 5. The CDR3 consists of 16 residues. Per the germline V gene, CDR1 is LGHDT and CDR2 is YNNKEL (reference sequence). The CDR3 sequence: CASSPTSGGNTDTQYF. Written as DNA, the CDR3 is TGTGCCAGCAGCCCTACTAGCGGGGGTAACACAGATACGCAGTATTTT.

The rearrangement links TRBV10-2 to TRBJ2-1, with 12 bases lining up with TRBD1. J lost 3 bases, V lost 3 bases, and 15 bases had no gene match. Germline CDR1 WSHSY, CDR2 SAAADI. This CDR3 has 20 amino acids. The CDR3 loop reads CASSERPGQGAFTGYNEQFF. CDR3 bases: TGCGCCAGCAGTGAAAGACCGGGACAGGGGGCTTTTACAGGCTACAATGAGCAGTTCTTC.